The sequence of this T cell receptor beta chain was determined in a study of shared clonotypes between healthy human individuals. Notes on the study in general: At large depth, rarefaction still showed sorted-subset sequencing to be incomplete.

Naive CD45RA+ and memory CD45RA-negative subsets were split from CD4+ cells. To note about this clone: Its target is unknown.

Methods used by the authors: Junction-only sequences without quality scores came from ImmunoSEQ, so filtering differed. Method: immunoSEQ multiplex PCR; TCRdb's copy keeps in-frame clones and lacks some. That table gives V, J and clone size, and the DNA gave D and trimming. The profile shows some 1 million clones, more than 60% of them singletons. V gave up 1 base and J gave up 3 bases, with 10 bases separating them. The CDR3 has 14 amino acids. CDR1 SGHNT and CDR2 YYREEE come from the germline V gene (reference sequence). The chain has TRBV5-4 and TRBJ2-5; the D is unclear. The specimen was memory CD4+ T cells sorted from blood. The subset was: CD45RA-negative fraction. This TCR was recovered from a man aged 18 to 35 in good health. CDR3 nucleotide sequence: TGTGCCAGCAGCTTGAGGACCACTAAAGAGACCCAGTACTTC. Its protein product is CASSLRTTKETQYF. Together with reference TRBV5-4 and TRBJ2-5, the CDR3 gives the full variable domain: ETGVTQSPTHLIKTRGQQVTLRCSSQSGHNTVSWYQQALGQGPQFIFQYYREEENGRGNFPPRFSGLQFPNYSSELNVNALELDDSALYLCASSLRTTKETQYFGPGTRLLVL.